Listed below are T cell receptor beta chains from one sample, sequenced in a study of vaccination effects on CD4 cells after COVID-19. Their recognized antigens are unknown. TCRdb's table, derived via immunoSEQ multiplex PCR, lists solely in-frame clones and lacks some. Altogether about 24,000 clones are present, 70% to 75% being singletons, with the ten largest covering 7.8%. This specimen consisted of CD4+ T cells from PBMCs cultured with SARS-CoV-2 spike peptides, obtained after COVID-19 vaccination. The receptors were sampled from a human donor who received a COVID-19 vaccine. Both conserved end residues are part of each CDR3. A D gene is named only where the DNA matches it firmly. Clone size, where shown, is once, few, many, or a class for clones that have expanded.

clone_size d_call j_call v_call cdr3_nt cdr3_aa
- - TRBJ2-5 TRBV28 TGTGCCAGCAGGCTACCCCAGGGGCACTACCAAGAGACCCAGTACTTC CASRLPQGHYQETQYF
- - TRBJ1-5 TRBV29-1 TGCAGCGTTTTATTCACGGGAAATCAGCCCCAGCATTTT CSVLFTGNQPQHF
- TRBD2 TRBJ2-1 TRBV6-5 TGTGCCAGCTTATCCGGGACTAGCGGACAAAATGAGCAGTTCTTC CASLSGTSGQNEQFF
- - TRBJ2-2 TRBV2 TGTGCCAGCAGTGGGCCTAAAACAGGCACCGGGGAGCTGTTTTTT CASSGPKTGTGELFF
medium-sized - TRBJ2-2 TRBV6-6 TGTGCCAGCAGCCAAGACTGGACCGGGGAGCTGTTTTTT CASSQDWTGELFF
- TRBD1 TRBJ2-7 TRBV5-1 TGCGCCAGCAGCCAACCGACCGGGACAGCTTACGAGCAGTACTTC CASSQPTGTAYEQYF
- - TRBJ2-7 TRBV5-1 TGCGCCAGCATCCGAGGGGGGGAAGCAAGCGAGCAGTACTTC CASIRGGEASEQYF
few TRBD2 TRBJ2-7 TRBV10-1 TGCGCCAGCAGTAATAGCGGGAGGGCAGTGGGGGAGCAGTACTTC CASSNSGRAVGEQYF
few - TRBJ1-1 TRBV27 TGTGCCAGCAGTCCCCGGACACTGAACACTGAAGCTTTCTTT CASSPRTLNTEAFF
- TRBD1 TRBJ1-2 TRBV27 TGTGCCAGCACGACAGGGGCAGGGAACTATGGCTACACCTTC CASTTGAGNYGYTF
- TRBD1 TRBJ2-1 TRBV13 TGTGCCAGCATGGGGACAGGGGTCGATGAGCAGTTCTTC CASMGTGVDEQFF
- - TRBJ2-2 TRBV18 TGTGCCAGCTCACCACAGGACGACACCGGGGAGCTGTTTTTT CASSPQDDTGELFF
- TRBD2 TRBJ2-5 TRBV12-5 TGTGCTAGTGTACTAGGACTAGCGGGAGTGTCAGAGACCCAGTACTTC CASVLGLAGVSETQYF
- - TRBJ2-2 TRBV19 TGTGCCAGTAGTAGGGACATATCGGTAACAAGCACCGGGGAGCTGTTTTTT CASSRDISVTSTGELFF
- TRBD1 TRBJ1-2 TRBV13 TGTGCCAGCAGCTCCACCTACCAGGGGGCGCCCCACCTGAGTCATGGCTACACCTTC CASSSTYQGAPHLSHGYTF